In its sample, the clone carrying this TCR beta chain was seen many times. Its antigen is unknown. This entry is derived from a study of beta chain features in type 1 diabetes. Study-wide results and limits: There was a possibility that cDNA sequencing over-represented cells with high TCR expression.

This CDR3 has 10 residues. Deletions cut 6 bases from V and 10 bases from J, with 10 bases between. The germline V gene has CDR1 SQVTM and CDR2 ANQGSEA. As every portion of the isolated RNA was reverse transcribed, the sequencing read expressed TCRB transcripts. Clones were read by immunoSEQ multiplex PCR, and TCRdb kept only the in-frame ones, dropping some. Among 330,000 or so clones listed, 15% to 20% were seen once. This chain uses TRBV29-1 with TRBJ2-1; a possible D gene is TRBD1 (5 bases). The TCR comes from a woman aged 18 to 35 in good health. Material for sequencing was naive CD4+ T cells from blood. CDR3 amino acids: CSVADREQFF. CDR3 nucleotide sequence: TGCAGCGTGGCCGACAGAGAGCAGTTCTTC.